Each of the 10 T cell receptor beta chains below was sequenced from the same sample in a study of T cell changes during pregnancy in multiple sclerosis. Generated by immunoSEQ multiplex PCR, the TCRdb table keeps only in-frame clones and is missing some. The sample contains 95,000 to 100,000 clones, 75% to 95% of which appear only once. The sequenced sample was peripheral blood, obtained in the second trimester of pregnancy. The origin of the receptors is a female donor with multiple sclerosis, enrolled in a pregnancy study.

The chain is built from TRBV5-6 and TRBJ2-7; D may be TRBD2 (5 bases). Germline V gene sequence: CDR1 SGHDT, CDR2 YYEEEE. CDR3 size: 14 residues. Trimming pared 0 bases from V and 3 bases from J, leaving 10 bases between. The CDR3 nucleotides are TGTGCCAGCAGCTTGGGGGCAGCGGTCTACGAGCAGTACTTC. It is translated as CASSLGAAVYEQYF.

This clone was seen only once. The J gene is TRBJ1-2, the V gene TRBV2; D call uncertain. CDR3 length: 14 amino acids. Germline loops: CDR1 SNHLY, CDR2 FYNNEI. V was pared by 4 bases and J by 2 bases, with 11 bases between. CDR3 nucleotide sequence: TGTGCCAGCAGTGGAACCCACAAAAACTATGGCTACACCTTC. Residues: CASSGTHKNYGYTF.

This chain links TRBV7-9 with TRBJ2-1; 9 nucleotides agree with TRBD2. CDR1 and CDR2 (germline): SEHNR, FQNEAQ (reference sequence). Trimming at V came to 4 bases and at J to 0 bases, leaving 4 bases not matched to a gene. The CDR3 runs 16 residues. CDR3 in DNA: TGTGCCAGCAGCTCGCTAGCGGGAACCTCCTACAATGAGCAGTTCTTC. Translating gives CASSSLAGTSYNEQFF.

J is TRBJ2-5 and V is TRBV6-1; 15 bases agree with TRBD2. V dropped 2 bases and J dropped 5; count of bases not matched to a gene: 6. Looked up from germline, CDR1 is MNHNS and CDR2 is SASEGT. CDR3 length equals 17 residues. The CDR3, as DNA: TGTGCCAGCAGTGAAATAATAGGACTAGCGGGAGGGGAGACCCAGTACTTC. Encoded protein: CASSEIIGLAGGETQYF.

The J gene is TRBJ2-2, the V gene TRBV6-5; TRBD2 matches at 13 bases. The CDR3 is 16 amino acids. Looked up from germline, CDR1 is MNHEY and CDR2 is SVGAGI. The J segment lost 4 bases and the V segment lost 2 bases, leaving 1 base of the junction unmatched. CDR3 bases: TGTGCCAGCAGTTACGGGACTAGCGGGACCACCGGGGAGCTGTTTTTT. Protein product: CASSYGTSGTTGELFF.

The CDR3: CASSLVGTGNTGELFF. CDR3 sequence (DNA): TGCGCCAGCAGCTTGGTCGGGACAGGGAACACCGGGGAGCTGTTTTTT. The chain links TRBV5-1 to TRBJ2-2; 8 bases agree with TRBD1. Germline V lookup: CDR1 SGHRS, CDR2 YFSETQ. The CDR3 totals 16 residues. The J segment lost 1 base and the V segment lost 0 bases, leaving 2 bases of the junction unmatched.

The chain links TRBV9 to TRBJ2-3, with D possibly TRBD2 on 6 matching bases. Germline CDR1 is SGDLS and CDR2 is YYNGEE. This CDR3 comprises 16 residues. V gave up 0 bases and J gave up 2 bases, with 13 bases separating them. This CDR3 reads CASSVALASITDTQYF. The CDR3, as DNA: TGTGCCAGCAGCGTAGCGCTAGCGTCCATCACAGATACGCAGTATTTT.

This chain joins TRBV13 and TRBJ2-7; 7 nucleotides line up with TRBD2. V was clipped by 4 bases and J by 7 bases; unmatched bases: 10. CDR3 length equals 14 residues. The germline gives CDR1 PRHDT, CDR2 FYEKMQ (reference sequence). The CDR3 sequence: CASSSSRELREQYF. As DNA, the CDR3 is TGTGCCAGCAGCTCCTCGCGGGAGCTTCGAGAGCAGTACTTC.

The V and J genes are TRBV10-1 and TRBJ2-1; TRBD2 matches at 12 bases. V lost 0 bases, J lost 6 bases, and 3 bases stayed unmatched. The CDR3 is 16 residues long. The V gene's germline CDR1 is WNHNN and CDR2 SYGVQD (reference sequence). For the CDR3, the DNA is TGCGCCAGCAGTGAGTCGACTAGCGGGAGAGTCAATGAGCAGTTCTTC. This encodes CASSESTSGRVNEQFF.

V is TRBV4-2 and J is TRBJ1-2; D may be TRBD1 (5 bases). Germline V lookup: CDR1 LGHNA, CDR2 YNFKEQ. V shed 3 bases and J shed 4 bases, with 15 bases lying between them. This CDR3 is built from 15 residues. CDR3 sequence: CASSQDGQGTYGYTF. CDR3 DNA: TGTGCCAGCAGCCAGGACGGCCAGGGCACCTATGGCTACACCTTC.